The clone carrying this T cell receptor (beta chain) has a count of ten or more. The ends lost 3 bases at V and 14 bases at J; junction bases unmatched: 10. Germline V gene lookup returns CDR1 SGDLS and CDR2 YYNGEE. CDR3 length: 14 residues. Known numbers of the T cell clone KT2 were added to PBMC. This record belongs to a study of quantifying T cell responses using KT2 cells. Study in general: TCR alpha and beta constant-region primers primed reverse transcription of RNA.

An oligo carrying a UMI was ligated to the cDNA 3' end. First-round PCR used 4 to 5 cycles and beta primers RC1.1 and RC1.2 covering TRBC1 and TRBC2. TCRdb ran MiXCR on the UMI-ligation and nested PCR reads and lists one entry per CDR3 protein. The table records about 30,000 distinct CDR3 sequences, roughly 7.2% of them present only once. The V and J genes are TRBV9 and TRBJ1-6; 8 bases agree with TRBD1. This clonotype originated in a human donor. The specimen sequenced was PBMCs spiked with cells of the T cell clone KT2. The CDR3 reads CASSARTGFSALHF. The DNA of the CDR3 is TGTGCCAGCAGCGCCCGGACAGGGTTCTCGGCCCTCCACTTT. Using reference TRBV9 and TRBJ1-6 for the parts outside the CDR3, the full variable domain is DSGVTQTPKHLITATGQRVTLRCSPRSGDLSVYWYQQSLDQGLQFLIQYYNGEERAKGNILERFSAQQFPDLHSELNLSSLELGDSALYFCASSARTGFSALHFGNGTRLTVT.